This T cell receptor (beta chain) was identified in a study of blood T cells in healthy people across ages. Using a J-beta primer mix together with a sample-barcoded 5' primer, a second PCR was run for 7 to 11 cycles. A 12-random-nucleotide template-switch adaptor tagged each cDNA molecule. TCRdb processed the 5' RACE reads anew with MiXCR; each CDR3 protein has one entry. The sample records roughly 1,300,000 distinct CDR3 sequences, around 59% being singletons. As to this clonotype: Antigen: not known.

Study-level findings and limits: Donors of long life had a larger count of naive CD4+ cells and greater diversity than aged donors.

Specimen: blood. The clonotype comes from a man aged 18 to 30 in good health.

Here the CDR3 reads CASYAAEGTYEQYF. The CDR3 DNA sequence: TGTGCCAGTTATGCAGCGGAAGGGACCTACGAGCAGTACTTC. The chain carries TRBV28 and TRBJ2-4; D might be TRBD2 (5 bases). The DNA end is a closer match to TRBJ2-7, so the J assignment may be wrong. Germline V CDR1 and CDR2: MDHEN, SYDVKM. This CDR3 spans 14 amino acids.